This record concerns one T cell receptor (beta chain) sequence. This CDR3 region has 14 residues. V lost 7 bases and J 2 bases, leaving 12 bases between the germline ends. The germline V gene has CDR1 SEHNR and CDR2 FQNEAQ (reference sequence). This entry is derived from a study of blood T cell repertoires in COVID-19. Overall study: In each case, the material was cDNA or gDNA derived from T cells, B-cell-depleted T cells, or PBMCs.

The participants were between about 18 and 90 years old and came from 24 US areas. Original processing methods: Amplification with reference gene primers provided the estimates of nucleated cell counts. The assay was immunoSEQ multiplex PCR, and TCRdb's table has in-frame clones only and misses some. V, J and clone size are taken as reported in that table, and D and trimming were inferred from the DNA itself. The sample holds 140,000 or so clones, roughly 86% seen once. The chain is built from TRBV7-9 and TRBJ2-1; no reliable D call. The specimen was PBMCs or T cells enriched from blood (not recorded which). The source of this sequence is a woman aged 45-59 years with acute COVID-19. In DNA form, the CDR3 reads TGTGCCAGCACCATGTCGGAGACCTACAATGAGCAGTTCTTC. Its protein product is CASTMSETYNEQFF.